The present T cell receptor beta chain was sequenced within a study of blood T cell repertoires in COVID-19. Germline loops: CDR1 LGHDT, CDR2 YNNKEL (reference sequence). This CDR3 has 12 amino acids. J was trimmed by 8 bases and V by 8 bases; bases with no gene match: 4. The study drew participants aged about 18 to 95 years from fewer than 30 US areas. Cohort assignment relied on participant-reported clinical history. In Cohort 3, a recovered donor had either two negative PCRs, clearance, or symptom resolution. Libraries were prepared by immunoSEQ multiplex PCR; TCRdb keeps only in-frame clonotypes and omits some of them. This sample has some 420,000 clones; 85% to 90% occur once, and the top ten carry more than 0.95%. This clone has only one observation.

This sequence joins TRBV3-1 (or the pseudogene TRBV3-2) and TRBJ1-4; 8 bases agree with TRBD1. This TCR derives from a man aged 25-40 years who had recovered from COVID-19. Input material: PBMCs or T cells enriched from blood (not recorded which). In DNA form, the CDR3 reads TGTGCCAGCGGACAGGGTGGCGAAAAACTGTTTTTT. Its translation is CASGQGGEKLFF.